The clone carrying this TCR beta chain was seen at least ten times. Its antigen is not known. This specimen belongs to a study of metastatic and nonmetastatic thyroid tumors. The overall study: Malignant and benign thyroid patients had repertoires compared in peripheral blood and tumor or nodule tissue. Findings of the study overall: For both blood and tumor, malignant thyroid tumors reportedly showed significantly higher TCR beta diversity than benign nodules did.

CDR3 length equals 13 residues. With 10 bases removed from V and 8 bases from J, the gap between germline ends came to 17 bases. CDR1 is KGHSH, CDR2 LQKENI, per germline. As originally analysed: Differences in CDR3 between clinicopathological groups were drawn on to build a classifier intended to discriminate distant-metastatic papillary thyroid cancer patients. MiXCR was used by TCRdb to re-call the PCR reads. The V and J calls, along with clone size, are taken from TCRdb and not from the paper's own processing. The table has under 15,000 clones, over 20% seen once. Nobody among the patients had been given any treatment before thyroid surgery.

The sequenced sample consisted of adjacent normal tissue. V gene TRBV18 combines with J gene TRBJ1-4, with D perhaps matching TRBD1 (6 bases). This receptor was taken from a female donor with papillary thyroid cancer or a benign thyroid nodule (not recorded which). Some clones in this sample may be carry-over from other donors' samples. The CDR3 reads CATGQGLNEKLFF. The CDR3 DNA sequence: TGTGCCACTGGCCAGGGGCTCAACGAAAAACTGTTTTTT.